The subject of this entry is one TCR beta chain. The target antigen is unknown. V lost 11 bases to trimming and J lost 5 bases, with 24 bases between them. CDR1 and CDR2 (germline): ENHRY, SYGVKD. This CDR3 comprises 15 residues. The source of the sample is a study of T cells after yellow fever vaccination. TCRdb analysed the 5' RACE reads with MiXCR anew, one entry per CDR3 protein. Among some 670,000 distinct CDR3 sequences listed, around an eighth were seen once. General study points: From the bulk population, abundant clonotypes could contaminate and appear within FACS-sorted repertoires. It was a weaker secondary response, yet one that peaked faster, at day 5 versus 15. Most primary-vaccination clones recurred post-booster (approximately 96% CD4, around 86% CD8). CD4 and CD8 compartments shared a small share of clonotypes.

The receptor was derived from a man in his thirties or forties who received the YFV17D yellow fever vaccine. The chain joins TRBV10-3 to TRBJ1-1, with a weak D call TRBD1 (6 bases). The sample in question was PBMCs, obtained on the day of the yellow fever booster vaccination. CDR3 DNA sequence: TGTGCCGCCCAGGACCCCCTCCAGGGGCGGACTGAAGCTTTCTTT. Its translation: CAAQDPLQGRTEAFF.